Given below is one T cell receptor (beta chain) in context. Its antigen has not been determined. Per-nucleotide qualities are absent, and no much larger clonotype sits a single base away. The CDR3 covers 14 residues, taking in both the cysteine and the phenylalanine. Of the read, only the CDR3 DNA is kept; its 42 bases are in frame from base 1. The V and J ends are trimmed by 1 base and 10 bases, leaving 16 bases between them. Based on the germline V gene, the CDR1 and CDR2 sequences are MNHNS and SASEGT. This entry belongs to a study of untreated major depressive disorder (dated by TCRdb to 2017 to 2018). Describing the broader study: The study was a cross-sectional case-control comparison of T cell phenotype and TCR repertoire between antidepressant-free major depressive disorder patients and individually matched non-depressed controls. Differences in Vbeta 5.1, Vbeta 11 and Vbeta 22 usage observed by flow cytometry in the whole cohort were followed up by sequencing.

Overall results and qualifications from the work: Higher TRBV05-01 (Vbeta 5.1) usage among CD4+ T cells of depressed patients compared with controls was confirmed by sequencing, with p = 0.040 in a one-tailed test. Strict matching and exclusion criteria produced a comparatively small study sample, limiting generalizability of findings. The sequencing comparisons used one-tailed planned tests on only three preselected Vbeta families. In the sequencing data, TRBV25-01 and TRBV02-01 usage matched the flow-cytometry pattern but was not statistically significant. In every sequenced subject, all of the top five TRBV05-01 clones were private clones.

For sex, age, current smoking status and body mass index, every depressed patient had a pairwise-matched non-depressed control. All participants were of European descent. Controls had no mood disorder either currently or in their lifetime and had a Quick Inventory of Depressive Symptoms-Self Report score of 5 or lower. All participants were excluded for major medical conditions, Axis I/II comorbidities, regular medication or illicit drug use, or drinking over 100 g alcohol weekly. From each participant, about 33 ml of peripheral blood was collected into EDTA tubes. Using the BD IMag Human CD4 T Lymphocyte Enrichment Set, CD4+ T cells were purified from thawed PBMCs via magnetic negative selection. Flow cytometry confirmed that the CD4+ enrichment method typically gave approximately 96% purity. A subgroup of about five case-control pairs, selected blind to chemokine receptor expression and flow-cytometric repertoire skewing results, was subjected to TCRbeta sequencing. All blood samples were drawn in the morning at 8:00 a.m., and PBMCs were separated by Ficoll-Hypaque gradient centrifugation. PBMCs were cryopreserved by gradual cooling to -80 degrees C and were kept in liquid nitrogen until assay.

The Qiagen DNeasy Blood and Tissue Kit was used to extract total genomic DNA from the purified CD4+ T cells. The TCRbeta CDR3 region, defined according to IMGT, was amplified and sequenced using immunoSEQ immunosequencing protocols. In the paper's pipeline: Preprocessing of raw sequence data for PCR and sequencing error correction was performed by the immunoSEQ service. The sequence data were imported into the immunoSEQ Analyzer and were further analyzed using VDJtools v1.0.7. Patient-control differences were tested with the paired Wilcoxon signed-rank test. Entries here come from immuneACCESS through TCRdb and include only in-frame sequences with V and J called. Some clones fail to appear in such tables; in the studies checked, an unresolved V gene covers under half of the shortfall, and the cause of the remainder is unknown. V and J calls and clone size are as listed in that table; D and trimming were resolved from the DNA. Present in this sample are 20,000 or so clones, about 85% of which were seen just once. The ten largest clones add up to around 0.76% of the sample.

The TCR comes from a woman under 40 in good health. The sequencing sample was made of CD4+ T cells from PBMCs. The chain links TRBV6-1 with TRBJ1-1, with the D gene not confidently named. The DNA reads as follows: TGTGCCAGCAGTGAAGGAAGAAGCAACACTAGAGCTTTCTTT. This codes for CASSEGRSNTRAFF.